The 4 T cell receptor beta chains given below trace back to one sample, sequenced in a study of CD4 and CD8 cells across lung adenocarcinoma regions. TCRdb recomputed calls from the PCR reads with MiXCR, one row per CDR3 protein. Of 20,000 to 25,000 distinct CDR3 sequences in the sample, 40% to 65% were seen once. The sample was CD4+ T cells from the center of a lung tumor. All receptors derive from a male donor with lung adenocarcinoma. The CD4 and CD8 labels of this study may be unreliable.

The CDR3, as DNA: TGTGCCCGGAGCCTCCAGTCCGGAATTACCGATGAGCTGTTTTTT. Protein sequence: CARSLQSGITDELFF. V usage is TRBV10-3 and J usage is TRBJ2-2; unclear D gene. The CDR3 is made up of 15 amino acids. CDR1 and CDR2 (germline): ENHRY, SYGVKD. Between the trimmed V and J ends, which lost 11 bases and 11 bases, there was a span of 27 bases.

Notes on this clonotype: At one boundary the junction diverges from the germline segment, which might be a read error. This chain joins TRBV27 and TRBJ2-5, with 11 bases aligning to TRBD2. TRBJ2-7 matches the DNA end more closely, so the J call is doubtful. Per the germline V gene, CDR1 is MNHEY and CDR2 is SMNVEV (reference sequence). This CDR3 has 17 residues. The DNA for the CDR3 is TGCACCAGCAGTTCCCATAGCGGGAGGGCACCCTCCTACGAGCAGTACTTC. It yields the protein CTSSSHSGRAPSYEQYF.

V usage is TRBV5-4 and J usage is TRBJ1-3; no clear D. The CDR3 spans 17 residues. Germline loops: CDR1 SGHNT, CDR2 YYREEE (reference sequence). The V end was cut by 3 bases, the J end by 0 bases, with 16 bases between. The CDR3 bases are TGTGCCAGCAGCTCGGGAGGGTGGATCTTCTCTGGAAACACCATATATTTT. Protein sequence: CASSSGGWIFSGNTIYF.

This clonotype was detected only a few times. The V gene is TRBV5-1, the J gene TRBJ2-2, with 7 positions matching TRBD1. This CDR3 region has 16 residues. V dropped 4 bases and J dropped 1; count of bases not matched to a gene: 7. The V gene's germline CDR1 is SGHRS and CDR2 YFSETQ. The CDR3 DNA reads as TGCGCCAGCAGCGTGGCCGGGACAGAGAACACCGGGGAGCTGTTTTTT. Encoded protein: CASSVAGTENTGELFF.